The 16 T cell receptor beta chains below were found in one sample sequenced in a study of HIV-infected children after antiretroviral therapy interruption. The treatment: PENTA 11 planned treatment interruption arm or continuous ART arm. The TCR library was built from RNA with a 3' RACE protocol and unique molecular identifiers. TCRdb reanalysed the 3' RACE reads using MiXCR and keeps one entry per CDR3 protein. Among more than 85,000 distinct CDR3 sequences, approximately 6.9% were seen once, and the ten largest hold roughly 1%. The sample was CD45RA+ CD4+ T cells from PBMCs, pooled from several time points, taken from a donor given antiretroviral therapy, either interrupted or continuous. As to subset: naive CD4+ CD45RA+ CD45RO- T cells. These TCRs come from a pool of human donors with HIV.

The table lists this clonotype with many counts. The chain couples TRBV19 to TRBJ2-5; TRBD1 matches at 8 bases. This CDR3 spans 14 amino acids. Trimming removed 7 bases from V and 3 bases from J; junction bases left unmatched: 7. Germline loops: CDR1 LNHDA, CDR2 SQIVND (reference sequence). The CDR3 loop is CASNNPGQEETQYF. The CDR3 DNA is TGTGCCAGTAATAACCCGGGACAGGAAGAGACCCAGTACTTC.

This clonotype was recorded at least ten times. The rearrangement joins TRBV4-1 to TRBJ1-5, with TRBD1 matching 8 bases. Trimming at V came to 3 bases and at J to 6 bases, leaving 10 bases not matched to a gene. Germline V gene sequence: CDR1 MGHRA, CDR2 YSYEKL. This CDR3 comprises 16 residues. This CDR3 is CASSQGQGASGQPQHF. In DNA, the CDR3 is TGCGCCAGCAGCCAGGGGCAGGGGGCGAGCGGTCAGCCCCAGCATTTT.

The chain couples TRBV30 to TRBJ2-1; 8 nucleotides agree with TRBD2. This CDR3 is built from 14 residues. Germline-derived CDR1 and CDR2 are GTSNPN and SVGIG (reference sequence). Unmatched junction bases numbered 3, after V lost 3 bases and J lost 2 bases. CDR3 nucleotide sequence: TGTGCCTGGAGCGGGAGGGGAACCTACAATGAGCAGTTCTTC. Translation: CAWSGRGTYNEQFF.

This clonotype was detected only a few times. V is TRBV28 and J is TRBJ1-5; 9 nucleotides agree with TRBD1. The ends lost 4 bases at V and 4 bases at J; junction bases unmatched: 2. The CDR3 extends over 14 amino acids. CDR1 and CDR2 (germline): MDHEN, SYDVKM. CDR3 sequence reads: CASSSGTGNQPQHF. The DNA of the CDR3 is TGTGCCAGCAGTTCCGGGACAGGGAATCAGCCCCAGCATTTT.

This clonotype came up many times. The rearrangement joins TRBV20-1 to TRBJ2-5, with D possibly TRBD1 on 5 matching bases. V was clipped by 5 bases and J by 7 bases, with 20 bases between them. The CDR3 has 14 residues. Germline V gene sequence: CDR1 DFQATT, CDR2 SNEGSKA (reference sequence). The CDR3 loop reads CSAGGTPGLGTQYF. CDR3 DNA sequence: TGCAGTGCTGGTGGCACCCCAGGGTTAGGGACCCAGTACTTC.

The chain couples TRBV11-1 to TRBJ1-5; D gene unclear. The CDR3 is 11 amino acids. Germline V gene lookup returns CDR1 SGHAT and CDR2 FQDESV (reference sequence). The V end was cut by 10 bases, the J end by 8 bases, with 12 bases between. The CDR3 nucleotides are TGTGCCATCATCCAAGTTAAGCCCCAGCATTTT. This encodes CAIIQVKPQHF.

At least ten counts were recorded for this clonotype. The CDR3 loop is CASSFPAETGTDTQYF. The CDR3 coding sequence is TGTGCCAGCAGCTTCCCAGCGGAGACAGGGACAGATACGCAGTATTTT. The chain employs TRBV3-1 and TRBJ2-3; the match to TRBD1 covers 7 bases. The CDR3 covers 16 residues. Germline-derived CDR1 and CDR2 are LGHDT and YNNKEL (reference sequence). V shed 5 bases and J 3 bases; nucleotides not matched to a gene: 11.

There are many counts of this clonotype. The gene calls are TRBV12-3 or TRBV12-4 and TRBJ2-5, with 8 bases that match TRBD1. This CDR3 contains 13 residues. V lost 4 bases, J lost 3 bases, and 1 base stayed unmatched. The DNA of the CDR3 is TGTGCCAGCAGTTGGACAGGGAAAGAGACCCAGTACTTC. This sequence encodes CASSWTGKETQYF.

This clonotype was recorded at least ten times. The chain combines TRBV20-1 with TRBJ1-5, with D tentatively TRBD1 (5 bases). The CDR3 has 13 residues. V shed 6 bases and J shed 8 bases, with 17 bases lying between them. CDR1 and CDR2 from the germline V gene are DFQATT and SNEGSKA (reference sequence). The CDR3 bases are TGCAGTGCCGGGACCGACGGGGGAAAGCCCCAGCATTTT. Its translation is CSAGTDGGKPQHF.

This sequence joins TRBV13 and TRBJ2-7; the D gene is possibly TRBD2 (5 bases). The ends were cut back, 0 bases at V and 0 bases at J, with 9 bases in the middle. Per the germline V gene, CDR1 is PRHDT and CDR2 is FYEKMQ (reference sequence). The CDR3 consists of 15 residues. The CDR3 sequence: CASSLGPGNSYEQYF. In DNA, the CDR3 is TGTGCCAGCAGCTTAGGCCCCGGGAACTCCTACGAGCAGTACTTC.

The chain uses TRBV6-1 and TRBJ1-3; D is undetermined. V dropped 1 base and J dropped 4 bases, with 8 bases sitting between them. Germline CDR1 MNHNS, CDR2 SASEGT. This CDR3 has 14 residues. The CDR3 loop reads CASSEEALGNTIYF. The DNA of the CDR3 is TGTGCCAGCAGTGAAGAGGCCCTCGGAAACACCATATATTTT.

This clonotype was seen ten or more times. The chain uses TRBV6-6 and TRBJ1-5; D not certain. Trimming removed 6 bases at V and 6 bases at J, with 9 bases between. CDR3 size: 12 residues. Looked up from germline, CDR1 is MNHNY and CDR2 is SVGAGI (reference sequence). The CDR3 bases are TGTGCCAGCAGCCCAAGCGTTCAGCCCCAGCATTTT. The encoded protein is CASSPSVQPQHF.

In regard to this clonotype: With a much larger clone just one base away, this may be a read error. This CDR3 fails to terminate in the conserved phenylalanine or tryptophan, so it likely reflects a read error. The chain has TRBV10-3 and TRBJ1-4; D not certain. The CDR3 totals 13 residues. The V end was cut by 6 bases, the J end by 12 bases, with 17 bases between. CDR1 and CDR2 (germline): ENHRY, SYGVKD. CDR3 in DNA: TGTGCCATCAGGGAAGGAGGCCTTACAGAACTGTTTTTG. It encodes CAIREGGLTELFL.

This clonotype was found a few times. The chain is built from TRBV12-3 or TRBV12-4 and TRBJ1-3; D call uncertain. The V gene lost 4 bases and the J gene lost 0 bases, with 10 bases spanning the gap. The CDR3 sequence is 15 residues long. CDR3 bases: TGTGCCAGCAGTTACCCCGGCGTCTCTGGAAACACCATATATTTT. Translated: CASSYPGVSGNTIYF.

This clonotype was detected only a few times. The chain has TRBV5-1 and TRBJ2-1; the match to TRBD2 covers 12 bases. V lost 2 bases and J lost 9; bases outside the gene matches: 6. The CDR3 is 15 residues long. CDR1 and CDR2 from the germline V gene are SGHRS and YFSETQ. The chain's CDR3 is CASSFETSGSVEQFF. For the CDR3, the DNA is TGCGCCAGCAGCTTTGAGACTAGCGGGAGTGTTGAGCAGTTCTTC. Full variable domain (outside the CDR3, taken from reference TRBV5-1 and TRBJ2-1): KAGVTQTPRYLIKTRGQQVTLSCSPISGHRSVSWYQQTPGQGLQFLFEYFSETQRNKGNFPGRFSGRQFSNSRSEMNVSTLELGDSALYLCASSFETSGSVEQFFGPGTRLTVL.

This clonotype was picked up many times. The gene calls are TRBV30 and TRBJ2-3; 7 bases line up with TRBD2. The V and J ends lost 4 bases and 0 bases, in that order; junction bases with no gene match: 1. Germline V gene lookup returns CDR1 GTSNPN and CDR2 SVGIG (reference sequence). CDR3 length equals 13 residues. CDR3 sequence (DNA): TGTGCCTGGACTAGCGGTAGCACAGATACGCAGTATTTT. This translates into CAWTSGSTDTQYF. Full variable domain (missing parts from reference TRBV30 and TRBJ2-3): SQTIHQWPATLVQPVGSPLSLECTVEGTSNPNLYWYRQAAGRGLQLLFYSVGIGQISSEVPQNLSASRPQDRQFILSSKKLLLSDSGFYLCAWTSGSTDTQYFGPGTRLTVL.